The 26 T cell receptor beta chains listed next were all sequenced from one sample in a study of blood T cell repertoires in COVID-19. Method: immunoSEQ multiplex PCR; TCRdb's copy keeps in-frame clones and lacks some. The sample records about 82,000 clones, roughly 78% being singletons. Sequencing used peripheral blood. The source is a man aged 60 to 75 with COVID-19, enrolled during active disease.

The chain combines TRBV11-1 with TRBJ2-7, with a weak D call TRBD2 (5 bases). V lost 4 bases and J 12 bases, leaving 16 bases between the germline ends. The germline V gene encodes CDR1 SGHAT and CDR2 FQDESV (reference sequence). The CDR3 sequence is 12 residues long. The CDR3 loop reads CASSSSGIRLYF. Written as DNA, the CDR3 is TGTGCCAGCAGCTCCTCCGGGATTCGGCTGTACTTC.

The CDR3 bases are TGCGCCAGCAGCCAGCGACCTGAAGATACGCAGTATTTT. Protein: CASSQRPEDTQYF. The chain employs TRBV5-1 and TRBJ2-3, with D hard to call. CDR1 is SGHRS, CDR2 YFSETQ, per germline. V lost 4 bases and J lost 5, with 11 bases in between. The CDR3 sequence is 13 residues long.

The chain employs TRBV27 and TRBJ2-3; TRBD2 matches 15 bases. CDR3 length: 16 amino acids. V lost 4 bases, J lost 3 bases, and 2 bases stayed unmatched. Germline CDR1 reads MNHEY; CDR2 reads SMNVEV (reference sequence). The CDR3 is CASSSGLAGGTDTQYF. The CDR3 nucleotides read TGTGCCAGCAGTTCGGGACTAGCGGGGGGTACAGATACGCAGTATTTT.

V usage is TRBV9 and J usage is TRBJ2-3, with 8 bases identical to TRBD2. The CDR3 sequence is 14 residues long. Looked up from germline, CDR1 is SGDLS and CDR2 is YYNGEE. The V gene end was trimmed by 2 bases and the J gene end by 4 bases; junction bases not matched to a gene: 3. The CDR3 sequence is CASSVSGSSDTQYF. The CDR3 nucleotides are TGTGCCAGCAGCGTGAGCGGGAGCTCAGATACGCAGTATTTT.

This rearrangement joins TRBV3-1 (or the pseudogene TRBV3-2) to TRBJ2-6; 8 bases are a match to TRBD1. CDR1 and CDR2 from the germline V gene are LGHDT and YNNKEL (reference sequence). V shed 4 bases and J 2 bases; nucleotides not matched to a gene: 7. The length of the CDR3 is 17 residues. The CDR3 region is CASSPTGANAGANVLTF. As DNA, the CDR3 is TGTGCCAGCAGCCCGACAGGGGCTAACGCTGGGGCCAACGTCCTGACTTTC.

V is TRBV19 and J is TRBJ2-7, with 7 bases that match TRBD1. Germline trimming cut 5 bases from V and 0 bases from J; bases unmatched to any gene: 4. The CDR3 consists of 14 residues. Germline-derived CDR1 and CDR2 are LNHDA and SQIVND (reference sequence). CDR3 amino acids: CASSYRGPSYEQYF. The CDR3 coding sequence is TGTGCCAGTAGTTACAGGGGCCCCTCCTACGAGCAGTACTTC.

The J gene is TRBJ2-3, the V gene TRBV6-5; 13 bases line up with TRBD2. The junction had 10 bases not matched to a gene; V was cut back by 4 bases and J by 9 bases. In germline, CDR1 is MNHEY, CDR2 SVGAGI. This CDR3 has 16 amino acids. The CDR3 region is CASSSELAGGPGTQYF. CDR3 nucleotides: TGTGCCAGCAGTTCCGAACTAGCGGGAGGGCCAGGGACGCAGTATTTT.

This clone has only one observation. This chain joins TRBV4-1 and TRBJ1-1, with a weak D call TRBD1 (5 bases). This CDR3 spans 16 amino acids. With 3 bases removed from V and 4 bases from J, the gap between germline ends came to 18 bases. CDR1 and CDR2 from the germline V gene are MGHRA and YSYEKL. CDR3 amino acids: CASSQGLTLFGTEAFF. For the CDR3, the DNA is TGCGCCAGCAGCCAGGGACTTACTCTTTTTGGCACTGAAGCTTTCTTT.

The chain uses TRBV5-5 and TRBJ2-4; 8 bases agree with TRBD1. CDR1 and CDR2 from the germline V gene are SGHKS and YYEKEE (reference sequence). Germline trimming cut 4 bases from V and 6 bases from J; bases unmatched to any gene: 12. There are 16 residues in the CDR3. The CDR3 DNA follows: TGTGCCAGCAGCCAACAAGGACAGGGCGGAGGAAACATTCAGTACTTC. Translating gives CASSQQGQGGGNIQYF.

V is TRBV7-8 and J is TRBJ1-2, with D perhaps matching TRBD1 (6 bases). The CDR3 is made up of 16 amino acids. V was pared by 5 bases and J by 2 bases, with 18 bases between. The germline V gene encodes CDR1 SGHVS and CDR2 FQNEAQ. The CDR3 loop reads CASSVTIPQGNYGYTF. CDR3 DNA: TGTGCCAGCAGCGTTACGATCCCCCAGGGGAACTATGGCTACACCTTC.

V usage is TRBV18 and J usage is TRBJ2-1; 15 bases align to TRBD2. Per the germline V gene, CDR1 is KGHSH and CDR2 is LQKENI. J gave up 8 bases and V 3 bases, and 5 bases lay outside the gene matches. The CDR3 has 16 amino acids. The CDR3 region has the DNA TGTGCCAGCTCACCCCGGACTAGCGGGGGGGGTGATGAGCAGTTCTTC. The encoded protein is CASSPRTSGGGDEQFF.

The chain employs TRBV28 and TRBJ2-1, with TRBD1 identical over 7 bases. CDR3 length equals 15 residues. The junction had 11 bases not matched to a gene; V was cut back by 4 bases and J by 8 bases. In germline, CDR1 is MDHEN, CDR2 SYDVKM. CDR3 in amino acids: CASSSQGVARYEQFF. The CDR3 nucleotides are TGTGCCAGCAGTTCTCAGGGGGTAGCTCGGTATGAGCAGTTCTTC.

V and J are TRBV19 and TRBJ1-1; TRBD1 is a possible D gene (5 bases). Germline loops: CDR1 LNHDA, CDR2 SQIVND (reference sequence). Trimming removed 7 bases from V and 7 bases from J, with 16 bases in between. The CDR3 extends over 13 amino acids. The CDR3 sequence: CASTPPTAVEAFF. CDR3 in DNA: TGTGCCAGTACCCCCCCGACAGCCGTTGAAGCTTTCTTT.

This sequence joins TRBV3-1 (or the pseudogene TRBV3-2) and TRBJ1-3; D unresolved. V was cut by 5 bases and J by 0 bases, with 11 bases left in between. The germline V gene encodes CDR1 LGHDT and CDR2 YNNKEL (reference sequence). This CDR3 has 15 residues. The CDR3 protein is CASSSRRDSGNTIYF. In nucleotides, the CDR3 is TGTGCCAGCAGCTCTCGACGGGACTCTGGAAACACCATATATTTT.

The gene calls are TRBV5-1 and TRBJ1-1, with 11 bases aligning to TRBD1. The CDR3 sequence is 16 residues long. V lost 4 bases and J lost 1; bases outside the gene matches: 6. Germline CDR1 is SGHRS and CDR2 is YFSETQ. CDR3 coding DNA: TGCGCCAGCAGCAACGGACAGGGGGCGAGGAACACTGAAGCTTTCTTT. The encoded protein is CASSNGQGARNTEAFF.

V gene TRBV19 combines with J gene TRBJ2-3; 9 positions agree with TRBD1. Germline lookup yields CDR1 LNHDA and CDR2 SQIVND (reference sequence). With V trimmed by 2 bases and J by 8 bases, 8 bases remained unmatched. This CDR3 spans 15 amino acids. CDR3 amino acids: CASSISQGAISTQYF. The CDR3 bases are TGTGCCAGTAGTATATCACAGGGGGCGATCAGTACGCAGTATTTT.

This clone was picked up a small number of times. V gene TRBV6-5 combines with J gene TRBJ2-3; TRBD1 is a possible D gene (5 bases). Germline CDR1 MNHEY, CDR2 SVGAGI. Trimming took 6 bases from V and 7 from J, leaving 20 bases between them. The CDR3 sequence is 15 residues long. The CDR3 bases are TGTGCCAGCAGGAACAGCGCCTCTAAGGGGAATACGCAGTATTTT. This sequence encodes CASRNSASKGNTQYF.

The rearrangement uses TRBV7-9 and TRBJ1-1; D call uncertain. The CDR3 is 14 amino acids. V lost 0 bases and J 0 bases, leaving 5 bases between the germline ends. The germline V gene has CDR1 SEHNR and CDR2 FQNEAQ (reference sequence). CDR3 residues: CASSLARVNTEAFF. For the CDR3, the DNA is TGTGCCAGCAGCTTAGCGCGGGTGAACACTGAAGCTTTCTTT.

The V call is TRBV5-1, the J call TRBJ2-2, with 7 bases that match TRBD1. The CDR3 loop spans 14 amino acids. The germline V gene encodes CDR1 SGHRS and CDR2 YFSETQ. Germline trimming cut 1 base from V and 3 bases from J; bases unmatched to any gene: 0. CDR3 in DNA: TGCGCCAGCAGCTTGACAGGGGACACCGGGGAGCTGTTTTTT. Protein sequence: CASSLTGDTGELFF.

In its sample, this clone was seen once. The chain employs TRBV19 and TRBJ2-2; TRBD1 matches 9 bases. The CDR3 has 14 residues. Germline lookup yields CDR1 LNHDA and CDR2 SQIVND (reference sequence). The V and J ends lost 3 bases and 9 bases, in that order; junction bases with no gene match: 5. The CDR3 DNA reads TGTGCCAGTAGTATGGACAGGGGTGGATGGGAGCTGTTTTTT. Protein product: CASSMDRGGWELFF.

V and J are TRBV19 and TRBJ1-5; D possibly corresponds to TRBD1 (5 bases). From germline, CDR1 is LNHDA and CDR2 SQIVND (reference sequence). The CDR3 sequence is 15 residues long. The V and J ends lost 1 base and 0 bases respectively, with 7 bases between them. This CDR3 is CASSIGGLSNQPQHF. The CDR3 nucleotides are TGTGCCAGTAGTATAGGGGGACTTAGCAATCAGCCCCAGCATTTT.

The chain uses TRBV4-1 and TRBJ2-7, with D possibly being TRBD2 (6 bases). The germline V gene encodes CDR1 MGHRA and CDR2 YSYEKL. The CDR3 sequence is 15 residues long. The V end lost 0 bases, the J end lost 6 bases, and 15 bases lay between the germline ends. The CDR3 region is CASSQEGGVLREQYF. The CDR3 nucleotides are TGCGCCAGCAGCCAAGAAGGCGGGGTTCTGCGCGAGCAGTACTTC.

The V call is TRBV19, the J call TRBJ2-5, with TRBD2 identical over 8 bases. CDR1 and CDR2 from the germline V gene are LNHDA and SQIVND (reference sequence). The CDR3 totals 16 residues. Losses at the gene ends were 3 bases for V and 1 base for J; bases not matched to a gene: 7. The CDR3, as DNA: TGTGCCAGTAGTATGAGTGGCGGGGGGCCCCAAGAGACCCAGTACTTC. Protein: CASSMSGGGPQETQYF.

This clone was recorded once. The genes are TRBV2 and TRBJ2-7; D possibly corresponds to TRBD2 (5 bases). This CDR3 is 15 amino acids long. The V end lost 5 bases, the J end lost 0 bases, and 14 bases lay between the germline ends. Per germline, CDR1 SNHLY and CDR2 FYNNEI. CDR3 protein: CASSSDWPDSYEQYF. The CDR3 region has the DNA TGTGCCAGCAGTTCGGACTGGCCGGACTCCTACGAGCAGTACTTC. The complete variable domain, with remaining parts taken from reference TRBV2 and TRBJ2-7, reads EPEVTQTPSHQVTQMGQEVILRCVPISNHLYFYWYRQILGQKVEFLVSFYNNEISEKSEIFDDQFSVERPDGSNFTLKIRSTKLEDSAMYFCASSSDWPDSYEQYFGPGTRLTVT.

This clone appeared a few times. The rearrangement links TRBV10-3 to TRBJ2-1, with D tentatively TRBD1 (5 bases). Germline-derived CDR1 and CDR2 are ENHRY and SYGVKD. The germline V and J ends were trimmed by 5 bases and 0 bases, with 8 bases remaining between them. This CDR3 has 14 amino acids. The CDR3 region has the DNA TGTGCCATCAGTAGGGGTAGCTCCTACAATGAGCAGTTCTTC. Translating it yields CAISRGSSYNEQFF.

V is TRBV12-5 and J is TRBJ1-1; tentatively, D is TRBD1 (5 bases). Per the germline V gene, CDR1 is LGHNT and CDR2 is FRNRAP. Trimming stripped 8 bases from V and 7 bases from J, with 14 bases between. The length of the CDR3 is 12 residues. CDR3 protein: CASSPGRDEAFF. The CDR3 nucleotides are TGTGCTAGTAGTCCAGGGAGGGATGAAGCTTTCTTT.